This paragraph covers one TCR beta chain sequence. The data are from a study of shared clonotypes between healthy human individuals. Study context: A couple of women and a few men aged 18 to 49 made up the donors.

Terminally differentiated effector memory CD45RA+ cells were left out of the naive CD8 fraction, which was CD45RO-negative and positively selected for CCR7. Among the donors, all were Caucasian adults who lived in Nashville, Tennessee. In replicate PCRs of sorted subsets, about 220 ng DNA, tens of thousands of T cell genomes, was used. Only in-frame clones appear in the TCRdb table, and some are missing; sequencing was by immunoSEQ multiplex PCR. The sample has around 550,000 clones, approximately 95% seen once. Trimming at V came to 5 bases and at J to 3 bases, leaving 3 bases not matched to a gene. CDR1 and CDR2 from the germline V gene are MNHEY and SMNVEV (reference sequence). The CDR3 totals 14 residues.

This chain uses TRBV27 with TRBJ1-2, with 10 nucleotides matching TRBD1. The origin of this receptor is a woman in her twenties or thirties in good health. The sample taken for sequencing was naive CD8+ T cells sorted from blood. The CDR3 sequence is CASSAGTGDYGYTF. In nucleotides, the CDR3 is TGTGCCAGCAGTGCCGGGACAGGGGACTATGGCTACACCTTC.